These 27 T cell receptor beta chains came from one sample sequenced in a study of beta chain features in type 1 diabetes. Whole-study results and caveats: Type 1 diabetes patients showed a moderate but significant shortening of TCRB CDR3s in all four CD4+ subsets.

Antigens of these TCRs are unknown. Expressed TCRB transcripts were sequenced because the isolated RNA had all been reverse transcribed beforehand. Libraries were prepared by immunoSEQ multiplex PCR; TCRdb keeps only in-frame clonotypes and omits some of them. The sample contains some 700,000 clones, 13% of which appear only once. Sequences were obtained from naive CD4+ T cells from blood. All receptors derive from a man between 18 and 29 years old with type 1 diabetes.

The chain combines TRBV15 with TRBJ1-6; D is uncertain. CDR1 is LNHNV, CDR2 YYDKDF, per germline (reference sequence). The CDR3 covers 13 residues. The V end lost 0 bases, the J end lost 9 bases, and 6 bases lay between the germline ends. CDR3 sequence reads: CATSRDRGSPLHF. The CDR3 DNA is TGTGCCACCAGCAGAGATCGAGGTTCACCCCTCCACTTT.

The sample holds many counts of this clone. CDR3 loop: CASSRNILYNEQFF. The CDR3, as DNA: TGCGCCAGCAGTCGGAACATCCTGTACAATGAGCAGTTCTTC. The rearrangement links TRBV23-1 to TRBJ2-1, with D unclear. TRBV23-1 is flagged as an ORF with uncertain function. The CDR3 extends over 14 amino acids. V lost 4 bases and J 4 bases, leaving 11 bases between the germline ends.

V and J are TRBV5-6 and TRBJ2-1; perhaps TRBD2 as D (7 bases). Germline V gene data show CDR1 as SGHDT and CDR2 as YYEEEE. V lost 3 bases and J lost 7, with 14 bases in between. The CDR3 spans 14 residues. In DNA form, the CDR3 reads TGTGCCAGCAGCTACGGGGGGCTGGGTAATGAGCAGTTCTTC. Protein product: CASSYGGLGNEQFF.

This clone was counted between two and nine times. Other DNA sequences from this sample encode an identical CDR3 as well. The V gene is TRBV18, the J gene TRBJ2-5; D is uncertain. Germline V CDR1 and CDR2: KGHSH, LQKENI. The CDR3 is 13 amino acids. V shed 2 bases and J shed 0 bases, with 4 bases lying between them. The CDR3 nucleotides read TGTGCCAGCTCACCAGGAGACCAAGAGACCCAGTACTTC. Amino acids: CASSPGDQETQYF.

The chain links TRBV5-1 to TRBJ2-1, with 11 bases aligning to TRBD1. This CDR3 comprises 15 residues. The germline CDR1 and CDR2 sequences are SGHRS and YFSETQ. V was pared by 5 bases and J by 3 bases, with 4 bases of the junction left unmatched. CDR3 sequence reads: CASRWTGGIYNEQFF. Here the CDR3 DNA reads TGCGCCAGCAGGTGGACAGGGGGCATCTACAATGAGCAGTTCTTC.

The rearrangement links TRBV27 to TRBJ2-1; 7 bases are a match to TRBD1. This CDR3 region has 17 residues. CDR1 MNHEY and CDR2 SMNVEV come from the germline V gene (reference sequence). Trimming cost V 5 bases and J 1 base; bases outside gene matches: 11. Here the CDR3 DNA reads TGTGCCAGCAGTCCGCGACAGGGCCGATATTCCTACAATGAGCAGTTCTTC. Protein product: CASSPRQGRYSYNEQFF.

With regard to this clone: At the DNA level, this CDR3 is encoded by other sequences in the same sample as well. J is TRBJ2-7 and V is TRBV2, with D unclear. CDR3 length: 12 residues. Trimming left V 1 base short and J 3 bases short, with 4 bases between. The germline CDR1 and CDR2 sequences are SNHLY and FYNNEI. CDR3: CASSEEVYEQYF. The CDR3 DNA sequence: TGTGCCAGCAGTGAAGAGGTCTACGAGCAGTACTTC. The variable domain in full, completed from reference TRBV2 and TRBJ2-7, reads EPEVTQTPSHQVTQMGQEVILRCVPISNHLYFYWYRQILGQKVEFLVSFYNNEISEKSEIFDDQFSVERPDGSNFTLKIRSTKLEDSAMYFCASSEEVYEQYFGPGTRLTVT.

The sample holds a few counts of this clone. V usage is TRBV6-1 and J usage is TRBJ2-3, with TRBD2 matching 13 bases. The CDR3 runs to 17 residues. The junction had 8 bases not matched to a gene; V was cut back by 4 bases and J by 4 bases. Germline-derived CDR1 and CDR2 are MNHNS and SASEGT. The DNA of the CDR3 is TGTGCCAGCAGTGGGCTAACTAGCGGGGGGGCAGCAGATACGCAGTATTTT. Its protein is CASSGLTSGGAADTQYF.

In this sample, this clone turned up a few times. J is TRBJ2-7 and V is TRBV18; 8 bases match TRBD2. Germline V lookup: CDR1 KGHSH, CDR2 LQKENI. The CDR3 totals 14 residues. Trimming cost V 3 bases and J 2 bases; bases outside gene matches: 3. CDR3 sequence (DNA): TGTGCCAGCTCACCCCGGGAGGGAACCTACGAGCAGTACTTC. The encoded protein is CASSPREGTYEQYF.

The chain joins TRBV4-1 to TRBJ2-7; 7 bases match TRBD2. CDR1 is MGHRA, CDR2 YSYEKL, per germline. This CDR3 region has 15 residues. V lost 4 bases, J lost 0 bases, and 6 bases stayed unmatched. The CDR3 loop reads CASSLEGRGSYEQYF. The CDR3, as DNA: TGCGCCAGCAGCCTTGAAGGGAGGGGCTCCTACGAGCAGTACTTC.

This clone has just a few counts. CDR3 amino acids: CASSTVNEQFF. CDR3 coding DNA: TGTGCCAGCAGCACGGTCAATGAGCAGTTCTTC. This chain connects TRBV6-5 to TRBJ2-1, with unresolved D. The length of the CDR3 is 11 residues. Germline CDR1 and CDR2: MNHEY and SVGAGI. V lost 6 bases and J 6 bases, leaving 6 bases between the germline ends.

This sequence joins TRBV4-1 and TRBJ1-5; no reliable D call. The CDR3 totals 14 residues. The germline gives CDR1 MGHRA, CDR2 YSYEKL. V gave up 0 bases and J gave up 4 bases, with 7 bases separating them. For the CDR3, the DNA is TGCGCCAGCAGCCAAGATTTCGTGAATCAGCCCCAGCATTTT. Translated: CASSQDFVNQPQHF.

A few counts support this clone. The chain is built from TRBV27 and TRBJ1-1; D is uncertain. Germline V lookup: CDR1 MNHEY, CDR2 SMNVEV (reference sequence). V was clipped by 5 bases and J by 0 bases, with 7 bases between them. CDR3 length: 13 amino acids. The CDR3 loop reads CASSVTVNTEAFF. DNA for the CDR3: TGTGCCAGCAGTGTGACGGTGAACACTGAAGCTTTCTTT.

The chain is built from TRBV10-3 and TRBJ1-4, with D hard to call. The ends were cut back, 2 bases at V and 8 bases at J, with 9 bases in the middle. Germline lookup yields CDR1 ENHRY and CDR2 SYGVKD. The length of the CDR3 is 13 residues. The CDR3 nucleotides read TGTGCCATCAGTGAGGACTCGGGGGAAAAACTGTTTTTT. Protein: CAISEDSGEKLFF.

There are a few counts of this clone. V usage is TRBV28 and J usage is TRBJ2-3; D ambiguous. V gave up 3 bases and J gave up 7 bases, with 17 bases separating them. The CDR3 length is 15 residues. Germline lookup yields CDR1 MDHEN and CDR2 SYDVKM. This chain's CDR3 is CASSLGTVEGHTQYF. CDR3 DNA: TGTGCCAGCAGTTTGGGCACGGTCGAAGGGCATACGCAGTATTTT.

This chain links TRBV9 with TRBJ1-2; no clear D. Germline V CDR1 and CDR2: SGDLS, YYNGEE. The CDR3 contains 13 residues. Trimming shortened V by 3 bases and J by 0 bases, and 6 bases separated the two germline ends. The DNA of the CDR3 is TGTGCCAGCAGCGGTCATACTAACTATGGCTACACCTTC. Translation: CASSGHTNYGYTF.

Only a few counts were recorded for this clone. V is TRBV5-1 and J is TRBJ1-6; D uncertain. The CDR3 has 12 amino acids. Germline V gene sequence: CDR1 SGHRS, CDR2 YFSETQ. Trimming removed 4 bases at V and 7 bases at J, with 6 bases between. The CDR3 sequence: CASSLTNSPLHF. Here the CDR3 DNA reads TGCGCCAGCAGCCTGACGAATTCACCCCTCCACTTT.

This clone came up many times. The V gene is TRBV30, the J gene TRBJ2-5; D is possibly TRBD1 (5 bases). The CDR3 is 13 amino acids. The ends were cut back, 0 bases at V and 3 bases at J, with 8 bases in the middle. Germline V gives CDR1 GTSNPN, CDR2 SVGIG (reference sequence). CDR3: CAWSVGREETQYF. The CDR3 DNA follows: TGTGCCTGGAGTGTGGGCAGGGAAGAGACCCAGTACTTC. Looking up the rest from reference TRBV30 and TRBJ2-5 gives the full variable domain: SQTIHQWPATLVQPVGSPLSLECTVEGTSNPNLYWYRQAAGRGLQLLFYSVGIGQISSEVPQNLSASRPQDRQFILSSKKLLLSDSGFYLCAWSVGREETQYFGPGTRLLVL.

J is TRBJ1-5 and V is TRBV13, with TRBD1 matching 7 bases. Germline V gene sequence: CDR1 PRHDT, CDR2 FYEKMQ (reference sequence). Unmatched junction bases numbered 12, after V lost 6 bases and J lost 4 bases. The CDR3 spans 16 residues. The DNA for the CDR3 is TGTGCCAGCAGTTCTATGAGGGGGCGGAGGAATCAGCCCCAGCATTTT. It specifies CASSSMRGRRNQPQHF.

The chain links TRBV30 to TRBJ1-1, with unresolved D. Trimming cost V 2 bases and J 11 bases, with 15 bases left between them. This CDR3 is 12 amino acids long. The germline V gene encodes CDR1 GTSNPN and CDR2 SVGIG (reference sequence). DNA of the CDR3: TGTGCCTGGAGTCTTGGTGCGGTGAACGCTTTCTTT. Its protein is CAWSLGAVNAFF.

This clone has only a few counts. J is TRBJ2-3 and V is TRBV12-5; 7 bases agree with TRBD2. The CDR3 contains 17 residues. V dropped 3 bases and J dropped 0; count of bases not matched to a gene: 9. Germline values: CDR1 LGHNT, CDR2 FRNRAP. Here the CDR3 reads CASGLGSGASSTDTQYF. The DNA for the CDR3 is TGTGCTAGTGGTTTAGGGAGCGGGGCATCTAGCACAGATACGCAGTATTTT. The full variable domain, with the rest looked up from reference TRBV12-5 and TRBJ2-3, is DARVTQTPRHKVTEMGQEVTMRCQPILGHNTVFWYRQTMMQGLELLAYFRNRAPLDDSGMPKDRFSAEMPDATLATLKIQPSEPRDSAVYFCASGLGSGASSTDTQYFGPGTRLTVL.

In this sample, this clone turned up a few times. CDR3 region: CASRPGGRYGYTF. The CDR3 DNA follows: TGTGCCAGCAGGCCCGGGGGGCGCTATGGCTACACCTTC. This chain connects TRBV28 to TRBJ1-2; the D gene is possibly TRBD1 (6 bases). CDR3 size: 13 residues. CDR1 is MDHEN and CDR2 is SYDVKM in the germline V gene. V was shortened by 6 bases and J by 4 bases, with 12 bases between the two germline ends.

This clone was picked up a small number of times. The genes are TRBV7-9 and TRBJ2-7; D is uncertain. V was shortened by 2 bases and J by 4 bases, with 18 bases between the two germline ends. The germline CDR1 and CDR2 sequences are SEHNR and FQNEAQ (reference sequence). The CDR3 spans 16 residues. Here the CDR3 DNA reads TGTGCCAGCAGCTTAATCCCCACGGAAGACCATTACGAGCAGTACTTC. Protein sequence: CASSLIPTEDHYEQYF. Based on the CDR3 plus reference TRBV7-9 and TRBJ2-7, the full variable domain is DTGVSQNPRHKITKRGQNVTFRCDPISEHNRLYWYRQTLGQGPEFLTYFQNEAQLEKSRLLSDRFSAERPKGSFSTLEIQRTEQGDSAMYLCASSLIPTEDHYEQYFGPGTRLTVT.

The genes are TRBV28 and TRBJ1-6; D ambiguous. Germline CDR1 is MDHEN and CDR2 is SYDVKM. CDR3 length: 14 residues. Trimming took off 7 bases at V and 6 bases at J, with 13 bases between the two ends. CDR3 nucleotides: TGTGCCAGCAATTCGGCGGCTACTAATTCACCCCTCCACTTT. It translates to CASNSAATNSPLHF.

V usage is TRBV7-9 and J usage is TRBJ2-7; TRBD1 is a possible D gene (6 bases). Germline V gives CDR1 SEHNR, CDR2 FQNEAQ (reference sequence). V lost 5 bases, J lost 3 bases, and 20 bases lay in between. The CDR3 sequence is 16 residues long. The chain's CDR3 is CASSIPGHGFDYEQYF. In DNA, the CDR3 is TGTGCCAGCAGCATTCCGGGACACGGCTTTGACTACGAGCAGTACTTC.

This CDR3 reads CASSLERGETQYF. The CDR3 DNA reads TGTGCCAGCAGCTTGGAGCGGGGGGAGACCCAGTACTTC. This rearrangement joins TRBV7-9 to TRBJ2-5; TRBD2 aligns across 8 bases. The V gene's germline CDR1 is SEHNR and CDR2 FQNEAQ (reference sequence). The CDR3 sequence is 13 residues long. V lost 3 bases, J lost 5 bases, and 2 bases stayed unmatched.

This clone has just a few counts. The chain couples TRBV28 to TRBJ1-4, with a tentative D call TRBD1 (5 bases). The CDR3 spans 14 residues. Looked up from germline, CDR1 is MDHEN and CDR2 is SYDVKM. The ends were cut back, 6 bases at V and 7 bases at J, with 15 bases in the middle. The CDR3 nucleotides are TGTGCCAGCAGGGGGACGGCTGGGGGTGAAAAACTGTTTTTT. Translated: CASRGTAGGEKLFF.